These 28 T cell receptor beta chains share one sample of origin, sequenced in a study of T cells in Graves' hyperthyroidism and ophthalmopathy. It was RNA transcripts that yielded the amplified TCR beta CDR3 regions. The HTBI primer set was used in a first-round RT-PCR of the TCR CDR3. TCRdb re-called the multiplex PCR reads through MiXCR, storing one row per CDR3 protein. The profile shows 350,000 to 450,000 distinct CDR3 sequences, over 12% of them singletons. The specimen was blood. The origin of the receptors is a man aged 50-59 years with Graves' ophthalmopathy.

At least ten counts were recorded for this clonotype. This chain joins TRBV7-3 and TRBJ2-7; weak D call: TRBD1 (5 bases). CDR1 is SGHTA, CDR2 FQGTGA, per germline. The CDR3 extends over 12 amino acids. The V and J ends lost 5 bases and 5 bases respectively, with 10 bases between them. The CDR3: CASSASGNEQYF. CDR3 DNA sequence: TGTGCCAGCAGCGCCTCAGGGAACGAGCAGTACTTC.

The chain joins TRBV27 to TRBJ2-7; D is ambiguous. The CDR3 consists of 12 residues. CDR1 and CDR2 from the germline V gene are MNHEY and SMNVEV (reference sequence). The ends were cut back, 5 bases at V and 3 bases at J, with 8 bases in the middle. CDR3 sequence reads: CASSNLFYEQYF. CDR3 DNA: TGTGCCAGCAGTAATTTGTTCTACGAGCAGTACTTC.

This clonotype was observed at least ten times. The V and J genes are TRBV24-1 and TRBJ2-1; D is ambiguous. The CDR3 loop spans 14 amino acids. Trimming shortened V by 3 bases and J by 7 bases, and 12 bases separated the two germline ends. The V gene's germline CDR1 is KGHDR and CDR2 SFDVKD. The CDR3 sequence is CATSDPTLENEQFF. The CDR3 nucleotides read TGTGCCACCAGTGATCCGACCTTAGAAAATGAGCAGTTCTTC.

This clonotype showed up many times. The chain has TRBV30 and TRBJ2-2; perhaps D is TRBD1 or TRBD2 (6 bases each). V was trimmed by 0 bases and J by 6 bases, leaving 8 bases between them. The CDR3 spans 13 residues. Germline V gives CDR1 GTSNPN, CDR2 SVGIG (reference sequence). CDR3 amino acids: CAWSVRGPGELFF. In DNA form, the CDR3 reads TGTGCCTGGAGTGTACGGGGGCCCGGGGAGCTGTTTTTT.

This chain links TRBV4-1 with TRBJ2-7; D is possibly TRBD1 (5 bases). The V end lost 4 bases, the J end lost 0 bases, and 13 bases lay between the germline ends. The CDR3 has 15 amino acids. Germline V gene lookup returns CDR1 MGHRA and CDR2 YSYEKL. In DNA, the CDR3 is TGCGCCAGCAGCCGAGGACATCCGATCTCCTACGAGCAGTACTTC. The encoded protein is CASSRGHPISYEQYF.

There are many counts of this clonotype. The chain combines TRBV29-1 with TRBJ2-7, with 7 bases that match TRBD2. The CDR3 loop spans 13 amino acids. CDR1 is SQVTM and CDR2 is ANQGSEA in the germline V gene. The ends lost 3 bases at V and 7 bases at J; junction bases unmatched: 9. Here the CDR3 reads CSVDLADRLEQYF. The DNA for the CDR3 is TGCAGCGTTGATCTAGCGGATAGACTGGAGCAGTACTTC.

The gene calls are TRBV6-1 and TRBJ1-6; 8 bases agree with TRBD1. Germline values: CDR1 MNHNS, CDR2 SASEGT. Germline trimming cut 8 bases from V and 8 bases from J; bases unmatched to any gene: 8. The CDR3 sequence is 14 residues long. In nucleotides, the CDR3 is TGTGCCAGCTCCGTGACAGGGGAGGATTCACCCCTCCACTTT. Translating gives CASSVTGEDSPLHF.

As for this clonotype: One end of the junction fails to match germline, which may point to a read error. This chain uses TRBV7-3 with TRBJ2-2; 8 bases line up with TRBD1. Germline values: CDR1 SGHTA, CDR2 FQGTGA. This CDR3 region has 15 residues. The CDR3 protein is CASSSQGAHTGEMFF. CDR3 DNA sequence: TGTGCCAGCAGCTCGCAGGGGGCGCACACCGGGGAGATGTTTTTT.

Note on this clonotype: Just one base apart from a much larger clone, this may be a read error. This chain uses TRBV2 with TRBJ2-3; 11 nucleotides align to TRBD1. This CDR3 is built from 16 residues. The junction had 18 bases not matched to a gene; V was cut back by 11 bases and J by 8 bases. Germline CDR1 SNHLY, CDR2 FYNNEI. This CDR3 is CAGNSGTGGLFGTQYF. The CDR3 coding sequence is TGTGCCGGCAACTCCGGGACAGGGGGGCTTTTCGGTACGCAGTATTTT.

V usage is TRBV12-3 or TRBV12-4 and J usage is TRBJ2-5, with D hard to call. The CDR3 spans 12 residues. The V end was cut by 3 bases, the J end by 5 bases, with 7 bases between. The DNA of the CDR3 is TGTGCCAGCAGTTTGTTGATGGAGACCCAGTACTTC. Amino acids: CASSLLMETQYF.

This chain's CDR3 is CASSQDLWNTEAFF. Written as DNA, the CDR3 is TGTGCCAGCAGCCAGGACTTGTGGAACACTGAAGCTTTCTTT. The rearrangement links TRBV14 to TRBJ1-1; no reliable D call. The CDR3 extends over 14 amino acids. Germline V gene sequence: CDR1 SGHDN, CDR2 FVKESK. With 3 bases removed from V and 1 base from J, the gap between germline ends came to 9 bases.

Many counts were recorded for this clonotype. Written as DNA, the CDR3 is TGCAGCGCCGGCGGCGAAAAACTGTTTTTT. It translates to CSAGGEKLFF. The rearrangement joins TRBV29-1 to TRBJ1-4, with D hard to call. The CDR3 is 10 residues long. Trimming took off 7 bases at V and 8 bases at J, with 8 bases between the two ends. Per the germline V gene, CDR1 is SQVTM and CDR2 is ANQGSEA.

This clonotype was observed at least ten times. The V call is TRBV9, the J call TRBJ1-1; D possibly corresponds to TRBD1 (6 bases). Germline CDR1 is SGDLS and CDR2 is YYNGEE. The CDR3 contains 15 residues. V gave up 2 bases and J gave up 3 bases, with 14 bases separating them. CDR3 DNA sequence: TGTGCCAGCAGCGTCAGGACAGTCTTGGACACTGAAGCTTTCTTT. Its translation: CASSVRTVLDTEAFF. Based on the CDR3 plus reference TRBV9 and TRBJ1-1, the full variable domain is DSGVTQTPKHLITATGQRVTLRCSPRSGDLSVYWYQQSLDQGLQFLIQYYNGEERAKGNILERFSAQQFPDLHSELNLSSLELGDSALYFCASSVRTVLDTEAFFGQGTRLTVV.

The sample holds a few counts of this clonotype. The chain couples TRBV19 to TRBJ2-7; 7 bases match TRBD1. Germline lookup yields CDR1 LNHDA and CDR2 SQIVND (reference sequence). This CDR3 spans 15 amino acids. V shed 0 bases, J shed 4 bases, and the junction held 6 bases outside the gene matches. This CDR3 is CASSIDPGGRYEQYF. CDR3 sequence (DNA): TGTGCCAGTAGTATAGATCCAGGGGGAAGATACGAGCAGTACTTC.

This chain uses TRBV19 with TRBJ2-1; D is tentatively TRBD1 or TRBD2 (6 bases each). Germline CDR1 is LNHDA and CDR2 is SQIVND (reference sequence). The V end lost 8 bases, the J end lost 10 bases, and 27 bases lay between the germline ends. The CDR3 runs to 16 residues. Here the CDR3 reads CASDGRMEGGRTEQFF. The CDR3 DNA follows: TGTGCCAGTGACGGACGGATGGAAGGGGGGAGGACGGAGCAGTTCTTC.

This clonotype was seen at least ten times. The rearrangement uses TRBV15 and TRBJ2-3, with D possibly being TRBD1 (5 bases). The CDR3 loop spans 15 amino acids. V was pared by 3 bases and J by 3 bases, with 13 bases between. The germline gives CDR1 LNHNV, CDR2 YYDKDF (reference sequence). In DNA, the CDR3 is TGTGCCACCAGCAGCTCCAGGGCCAAGACAGATACGCAGTATTTT. This encodes CATSSSRAKTDTQYF.

This rearrangement joins TRBV29-1 to TRBJ1-4, with D uncertain. CDR1 is SQVTM, CDR2 ANQGSEA, per germline. V lost 4 bases, J lost 4 bases, and 10 bases lay in between. The CDR3 consists of 13 residues. CDR3 DNA: TGCAGCGTTGGTGACCGGGATAATGAAAAACTGTTTTTT. It yields the protein CSVGDRDNEKLFF.

This chain links TRBV24-1 with TRBJ1-1; possibly TRBD1 for D (5 bases). This CDR3 spans 16 amino acids. CDR1 and CDR2 (germline): KGHDR, SFDVKD. V lost 5 bases and J lost 3, with 18 bases in between. The DNA for the CDR3 is TGTGCCACCAGTGCCACAACGGACAAACCCCACACTGAAGCTTTCTTT. It is translated as CATSATTDKPHTEAFF.

V is TRBV24-1 and J is TRBJ2-1, with TRBD2 as a possible D gene (6 bases). Germline CDR1 reads KGHDR; CDR2 reads SFDVKD. The CDR3 consists of 13 residues. Trimming stripped 4 bases from V and 6 bases from J, with 9 bases between. CDR3 sequence: CATSEDYLNEQFF. Written as DNA, the CDR3 is TGTGCCACCAGTGAGGACTATCTCAATGAGCAGTTCTTC.

The gene calls are TRBV29-1 and TRBJ2-5, with 7 bases fitting TRBD2. Germline CDR1 SQVTM, CDR2 ANQGSEA. J lost 5 bases, V lost 6 bases, and 6 bases had no gene match. The CDR3 covers 12 residues. The CDR3 DNA follows: TGCAGCGTCACACCGACTAGCGAGACCCAGTACTTC. Its protein product is CSVTPTSETQYF.

Remarks on this clonotype: One base away lies a much larger clone, so this may be a sequencing read error. The chain links TRBV6-1 to TRBJ1-5; weak D call: TRBD1 (6 bases). V gave up 1 base and J gave up 15 bases, with 7 bases separating them. Germline V gene data show CDR1 as MNHNS and CDR2 as SASEGT. The CDR3 has 10 amino acids. The DNA of the CDR3 is TGTGCCAGCAGTGAAGGGGGGCTGCATTTT. This encodes CASSEGGLHF.

This clonotype was counted many times. The chain has TRBV28 and TRBJ2-1; D remains unclear. CDR3 size: 15 residues. V was trimmed by 5 bases and J by 3 bases, leaving 14 bases between them. Germline CDR1 MDHEN, CDR2 SYDVKM. The CDR3 region is CASSLGPLLYNEQFF. CDR3 bases: TGTGCCAGCAGTCTCGGGCCTCTCCTCTACAATGAGCAGTTCTTC.

This clonotype was observed at least ten times. The V call is TRBV18, the J call TRBJ2-7; 7 bases map to TRBD1. V dropped 2 bases and J dropped 7; count of bases not matched to a gene: 8. Germline V gene sequence: CDR1 KGHSH, CDR2 LQKENI. This CDR3 contains 14 residues. CDR3: CASSPGTDGGEQYF. For the CDR3, the DNA is TGTGCCAGCTCACCAGGGACAGACGGCGGGGAGCAGTACTTC.

This clonotype was seen a few times. The V call is TRBV5-1, the J call TRBJ2-2; no clear D gene. Germline CDR1 is SGHRS and CDR2 is YFSETQ. V was clipped by 1 base and J by 0 bases, with 7 bases between them. The CDR3 contains 15 residues. The CDR3 protein is CASSLLSTNTGELFF. The CDR3 DNA reads TGCGCCAGCAGCTTGTTGTCTACGAACACCGGGGAGCTGTTTTTT.

This chain links TRBV4-1 with TRBJ2-1; D is possibly TRBD2 (5 bases). The CDR3 runs to 15 residues. Germline lookup yields CDR1 MGHRA and CDR2 YSYEKL. The V end lost 4 bases, the J end lost 4 bases, and 14 bases lay between the germline ends. The CDR3 loop reads CASSLQVEGYNEQFF. DNA of the CDR3: TGCGCCAGCAGCCTCCAAGTCGAGGGATACAATGAGCAGTTCTTC.

V gene TRBV19 combines with J gene TRBJ1-5; D call uncertain. Germline CDR1 is LNHDA and CDR2 is SQIVND (reference sequence). This CDR3 comprises 13 residues. With 2 bases removed from V and 9 bases from J, the gap between germline ends came to 11 bases. In DNA, the CDR3 is TGTGCCAGTAGTATATCCGGGAATGGGCCCCAGCATTTT. This translates into CASSISGNGPQHF.

The chain couples TRBV6-5 to TRBJ2-2; 10 positions match TRBD1. This CDR3 contains 18 residues. Germline lookup yields CDR1 MNHEY and CDR2 SVGAGI. J was trimmed by 5 bases and V by 6 bases; bases with no gene match: 15. CDR3 in DNA: TGTGCCAGCAGGCCTGCCCCCAGCCGGACAGGGGGGACCGGGGAGCTGTTTTTT. Translating it yields CASRPAPSRTGGTGELFF.

In this sample, this clonotype turned up once. The chain links TRBV11-2 to TRBJ2-7; 14 bases map to TRBD2. The CDR3 extends over 16 amino acids. CDR1 is SGHAT, CDR2 FQNNGV, per germline. Trimming took 4 bases from V and 6 from J; bases not matched to a gene: 8. Here the CDR3 DNA reads TGTGCCAGCAGCTCCGGACTAGCGGGAGGTTTGTTCGAGCAGTACTTC. It yields the protein CASSSGLAGGLFEQYF.